This paragraph reports one TCR beta chain. Only a few counts were recorded for this clone. It has no known antigen specificity. No base qualities exist here, and no much larger clone lies one base off it. The sample belongs to a study of CD8+ T cells in alopecia areata (dated by TCRdb to the late 2010s). In terms of the full investigation: The treated patients, all with moderate-to-severe alopecia areata, were enrolled in an open-label pilot trial of oral tofacitinib given at 5 to 10 mg twice daily. Tofacitinib was administered for 6 to 18 months, and 6 months of follow-up off drug were then conducted to assess delayed response and recurrence. The SALT score, which quantifies the percentage of affected scalp surface area, was used to measure disease severity in treated patients. The study used high-throughput TCRbeta sequencing to examine T cell clonal expansion in alopecia areata, in both the C3H/HeJ mouse model and human patients. Scalp tissue and sorted CD4+ and CD8+ peripheral blood T cells from patchy and totalis/universalis alopecia areata patients and from healthy controls were covered by human TCRbeta sequencing. Biopsies were taken from tofacitinib-treated patients at baseline and at 4 and 24 weeks of treatment, and a later scalp biopsy was taken in several of the tofacitinib-treated patients. Scalp clonality was compared among normal scalp (n=4), patchy alopecia areata scalp (n=8), and alopecia totalis/universalis scalp (n=8). RNA was obtained with the PAXgene miRNA kit for fixed scalp, the miRNeasy kit for PBMCs, and the RNeasy kit for mouse skin. Amplification of TCRbeta CDR3 regions was done by immunoSEQ multiplex PCR using 35 Vbeta forward primers and 13 Jbeta reverse primers. Paper-wide results and their limitations: TCR sequences shared between patients were less clear than in mice, possibly partly because of HLA diversity in the patient population. Compared with normal scalp, lesional scalp had higher clonality and more expanded CD8+ clones, particularly in alopecia totalis/universalis, a pattern that suggests antigenic drive. Scalp clonality and the number of expanded CD8+ clones among the top 100 scalp clones were significantly decreased by tofacitinib. Resident alphabeta T cells in normal human skin are also sequenced, complicating scalp TCR repertoire analysis, unlike mouse skin dominated by gammadelta T cells. Many expanded lesional clones were found to persist in scalp and blood during tofacitinib treatment, and relapse after treatment cessation may be partly explained by this persistence. Because the treated cohort was small and had only one nonresponder, larger studies are needed to examine links between baseline CD8+ expansion and response.

The library was made by the immunoSEQ multiplex PCR assay. To provide template for TCR sequencing, every sample had RNA extracted and reverse transcribed into cDNA. First-strand cDNA was synthesized using SuperScript III with a 2:1 mix of oligo-dT and random hexamers. Amplification bias was assessed with a synthetic immune receptor repertoire, and residual bias was removed computationally. As for how the authors treated the data: Raw reads were preprocessed to remove errors, and CDR3 was defined according to IMGT conventions as the region from the conserved cysteine to phenylalanine. Clonality was computed as 1 minus the Shannon entropy, with the entropy normalized by log2 of the number of productive unique TCRs. Whether each scalp clone was CD4 or CD8 was inferred by checking scalp TCRbeta sequences against the CD4 and CD8 repertoires from sorted blood. Sourced from immuneACCESS, this table was stored by TCRdb with only in-frame sequences that have V and J called. A share of the clones is absent; for the studies checked, an unresolved V gene accounts for under half, and the remainder has no known explanation. The D gene and trimming were derived from the DNA, and the V and J assignments and clone size from that table. The sample yields some 130,000 clones; around 56% were counted once. Approximately 0.46% of the sample rests with the top ten.

Counted from cysteine to phenylalanine, this CDR3 has 15 amino acids. The retained sequence is limited to the CDR3, 45 bases, with the frame set at the first base. The germline V gene provides CDR1 SNHLY and CDR2 FYNNEI. V and J lose 5 bases and 5 bases, and a span of 17 bases separates them. This specimen's time point label, per the study, means: more than three weeks on oral tofacitinib. The treatment or condition label corresponds to: oral pan-JAK inhibitor, 5-10 mg twice daily. Lesional scalp punch biopsies and peripheral blood were obtained from alopecia areata patients. PBMCs were isolated by density centrifugation and stained for CD3, CD4 and CD8, after which CD4+ and CD8+ T cells were sorted on a FACSAria.

The input for sequencing was CD4+ T cells sorted from blood, taken at week 4, from a patient treated with tofacitinib. This chain is built from TRBV2 and TRBJ2-3, with no confidently assigned D gene. The receptor's source is a human donor with alopecia areata. The nucleotide sequence is TGTGCCAGCAGTTCACGGGTCCTCAGGAGAGATACGCAGTATTTT. Its amino acids are CASSSRVLRRDTQYF.